These 28 T cell receptor beta chains share one sample of origin, sequenced in a study of blood T cell repertoires in COVID-19. Here immunoSEQ multiplex PCR was the method, and the copy in TCRdb shows in-frame clones only, minus some. The profile shows about 110,000 clones, about nine tenths of them singletons. The source material was peripheral blood. The receptors here all came from a human donor in a cohort sampled during active COVID-19.

CDR3 loop: CASSKTGGEYNEQFF. The CDR3 DNA reads TGTGCCAGCTCGAAGACAGGGGGAGAATACAATGAGCAGTTCTTC. J is TRBJ2-1 and V is TRBV25-1, with TRBD1 identical over 9 bases. The CDR3 loop spans 15 amino acids. Germline CDR1 MGHDK, CDR2 SYGVNS. V shed 8 bases, J shed 4 bases, and the junction held 9 bases outside the gene matches.

For this clone: Other nucleotide sequences in the sample specify the same CDR3. V is TRBV6-6 and J is TRBJ2-3; possibly TRBD1 for D (6 bases). V shed 5 bases and J shed 3 bases, with 9 bases lying between them. The CDR3 spans 13 residues. The V gene's germline CDR1 is MNHNY and CDR2 SVGAGI (reference sequence). DNA of the CDR3: TGTGCCAGCAGTCCCAGGGGAACAGATACGCAGTATTTT. This translates into CASSPRGTDTQYF.

DNA of the CDR3: TGCGCCAGCAGCTTGGCGCCAGGGGGAGCCTCAACGGCAACTAATGAAAAACTGTTTTTT. Translated: CASSLAPGGASTATNEKLFF. This sequence joins TRBV5-1 and TRBJ1-4; 7 nucleotides align to TRBD1. The CDR3 loop spans 20 amino acids. V shed 0 bases and J 0 bases; nucleotides not matched to a gene: 14. Germline CDR1 and CDR2: SGHRS and YFSETQ.

The rearrangement joins TRBV28 to TRBJ2-5, with 7 bases that match TRBD1. Germline-derived CDR1 and CDR2 are MDHEN and SYDVKM. V dropped 6 bases and J dropped 5; count of bases not matched to a gene: 9. CDR3 length equals 14 residues. CDR3 in DNA: TGTGCCAGCAGCCCCAGGACAGGCCGGGAGACCCAGTACTTC. This encodes CASSPRTGRETQYF.

This chain joins TRBV12-3 or TRBV12-4 and TRBJ1-1, with a possible D match to TRBD1 (5 bases). The V and J ends lost 7 bases and 8 bases respectively, with 11 bases between them. The CDR3 sequence is 11 residues long. CDR3 in DNA: TGTGCCAGCAAATTTCGGACAGAAGCTTTCTTT. Translating it yields CASKFRTEAFF.

The V call is TRBV4-1, the J call TRBJ2-5, with D possibly matching TRBD1 (6 bases). V dropped 4 bases and J dropped 4 bases, with 25 bases sitting between them. Germline V gene data show CDR1 as MGHRA and CDR2 as YSYEKL. The CDR3 spans 18 residues. The CDR3 spells CASSRRQTGVMYRETQYF. The CDR3 nucleotides are TGCGCCAGCAGCCGCCGACAGACAGGAGTAATGTACAGAGAGACCCAGTACTTC.

The chain uses TRBV6-6 and TRBJ2-7; no firm D call. Trimming removed 5 bases at V and 7 bases at J, with 12 bases between. Germline V gene data show CDR1 as MNHNY and CDR2 as SVGAGI (reference sequence). CDR3 length equals 12 residues. CDR3 in amino acids: CASSKLGAEQYF. The CDR3 nucleotides read TGTGCCAGCAGTAAACTCGGTGCGGAGCAGTACTTC.

The chain joins TRBV4-3 to TRBJ2-5; the D gene is possibly TRBD2 (5 bases). This CDR3 spans 15 amino acids. Trimming shortened V by 0 bases and J by 1 base, and 9 bases separated the two germline ends. CDR1 and CDR2 from the germline V gene are LGHNA and YSLEER. The CDR3 is CASSQDPDSQETQYF. The CDR3 bases are TGCGCCAGCAGCCAAGATCCGGACTCCCAAGAGACCCAGTACTTC.

This chain joins TRBV12-3 or TRBV12-4 and TRBJ2-1; 8 bases line up with TRBD1. The junction had 4 bases not matched to a gene; V was cut back by 5 bases and J by 13 bases. This CDR3 comprises 11 residues. CDR3 residues: CASSAGGVQFF. The CDR3 region has the DNA TGTGCCAGCAGTGCAGGGGGCGTCCAGTTCTTC.

The chain links TRBV18 to TRBJ2-1; 8 bases are a match to TRBD2. The CDR3 has 15 residues. The J segment lost 4 bases and the V segment lost 0 bases, leaving 2 bases of the junction unmatched. The germline gives CDR1 KGHSH, CDR2 LQKENI. The CDR3 bases are TGTGCCAGCTCACCACCGACTAGCGTGTACAATGAGCAGTTCTTC. Its translation: CASSPPTSVYNEQFF.

The chain has TRBV5-6 and TRBJ1-4; D remains unclear. Germline loops: CDR1 SGHDT, CDR2 YYEEEE. Between the trimmed V and J ends, which lost 3 bases and 7 bases, there was a span of 10 bases. The CDR3 is 13 amino acids. The CDR3 reads CASSWVSGEKLFF. As DNA, the CDR3 is TGTGCCAGCAGCTGGGTGTCGGGTGAAAAACTGTTTTTT.

As DNA, the CDR3 is TGCGCCAGCAGCCAGACGTCATGGACAGGGGACTATGGCTACACCTTC. This encodes CASSQTSWTGDYGYTF. The gene calls are TRBV5-1 and TRBJ1-2; the match to TRBD1 covers 9 bases. V lost 4 bases and J lost 3; bases outside the gene matches: 10. Germline V lookup: CDR1 SGHRS, CDR2 YFSETQ. The CDR3 totals 16 residues.

This chain connects TRBV18 to TRBJ1-1; a weak D match, TRBD1 (6 bases). Looked up from germline, CDR1 is KGHSH and CDR2 is LQKENI. The germline V and J ends were trimmed by 1 base and 5 bases, with 17 bases remaining between them. CDR3 length: 16 amino acids. CDR3 loop: CASSPRRGGAGTEAFF. The CDR3 DNA reads TGTGCCAGCTCACCACGGAGAGGGGGGGCAGGTACTGAAGCTTTCTTT. The whole variable domain, filled in from reference TRBV18 and TRBJ1-1, reads NAGVMQNPRHLVRRRGQEARLRCSPMKGHSHVYWYRQLPEEGLKFMVYLQKENIIDESGMPKERFSAEFPKEGPSILRIQQVVRGDSAAYFCASSPRRGGAGTEAFFGQGTRLTVV.

V gene TRBV12-5 combines with J gene TRBJ2-7; 13 positions agree with TRBD2. V lost 1 base and J lost 3; bases outside the gene matches: 3. In germline, CDR1 is LGHNT, CDR2 FRNRAP. The CDR3 has 16 residues. The CDR3 sequence: CASGLGTSGRIYEQYF. CDR3 nucleotides: TGTGCTAGTGGTTTGGGGACTAGCGGGAGAATCTACGAGCAGTACTTC.

This chain uses TRBV7-3 with TRBJ2-5; D is unclear. Germline V gene lookup returns CDR1 SGHTA and CDR2 FQGTGA. The CDR3 consists of 13 residues. V was cut by 2 bases and J by 5 bases, with 9 bases left in between. The CDR3 DNA sequence: TGTGCCAGCAGCTTAGGGCCCCGCGAGACCCAGTACTTC. It translates to CASSLGPRETQYF.

V gene TRBV9 combines with J gene TRBJ2-7; D possibly corresponds to TRBD1 (7 bases). Germline CDR1 is SGDLS and CDR2 is YYNGEE. V lost 4 bases to trimming and J lost 3 bases, with 11 bases between them. The CDR3 covers 13 residues. CDR3: CASSRGTVYEQYF. DNA for the CDR3: TGTGCCAGCAGCCGGGGGACAGTCTACGAGCAGTACTTC.

This clone was detected once. The rearrangement links TRBV2 to TRBJ2-2; tentatively, D is TRBD2 (5 bases). Trimming shortened V by 6 bases and J by 5 bases, and 13 bases separated the two germline ends. Germline CDR1 reads SNHLY; CDR2 reads FYNNEI. CDR3 length equals 14 residues. The CDR3, as DNA: TGTGCCAGCAGCCGGGATAAGCTAACCGGGGAGCTGTTTTTT. Its protein product is CASSRDKLTGELFF.

This clone occurred a few times. V usage is TRBV12-3 or TRBV12-4 and J usage is TRBJ1-1, with D perhaps TRBD1 (6 bases). The CDR3 totals 13 residues. V was clipped by 5 bases and J by 6 bases, with 13 bases between them. The CDR3 DNA sequence: TGTGCCAGCAGTCTCACAGGGTACGCTGAAGCTTTCTTT. This sequence encodes CASSLTGYAEAFF.

Worth noting for this clone: At one end, the junction sequence differs from germline, possibly due to a read error. The chain recombines TRBV5-4 with TRBJ2-3, with TRBD2 matching 9 bases. In germline, CDR1 is SGHNT, CDR2 YYREEE (reference sequence). CDR3 size: 16 residues. In DNA, the CDR3 is TGTGCCAGCAGCTTGGGGGGGGGTTCTTTTAGCGGGAGAGATTTTTTT. Amino acids: CASSLGGGSFSGRDFF. The full variable domain, in which reference TRBV5-4 and TRBJ2-3 provide the parts outside the CDR3, is ETGVTQSPTHLIKTRGQQVTLRCSSQSGHNTVSWYQQALGQGPQFIFQYYREEENGRGNFPPRFSGLQFPNYSSELNVNALELDDSALYLCASSLGGGSFSGRDFFGPGTRLTVL.

V usage is TRBV18 and J usage is TRBJ2-1; D is possibly TRBD2 (5 bases). The CDR3 runs 15 residues. Germline V lookup: CDR1 KGHSH, CDR2 LQKENI. Trimming shortened V by 3 bases and J by 5 bases, and 14 bases separated the two germline ends. CDR3 sequence: CASSPGRAPNNEQFF. CDR3 coding DNA: TGTGCCAGCTCACCTGGGCGGGCCCCGAACAATGAGCAGTTCTTC.

The gene calls are TRBV5-1 and TRBJ2-2; D is uncertain. The CDR3 extends over 17 amino acids. CDR1 SGHRS and CDR2 YFSETQ come from the germline V gene. The germline V and J ends were trimmed by 7 bases and 6 bases, with 25 bases remaining between them. CDR3 bases: TGCGCCAGCCGACCTGAGCTAGAGAGGAGTCCATCCGGGGAGCTGTTTTTT. Translated, it gives CASRPELERSPSGELFF.

The rearrangement links TRBV9 to TRBJ1-2; perhaps TRBD1 as D (6 bases). V was pared by 3 bases and J by 5 bases, with 20 bases between. Germline V CDR1 and CDR2: SGDLS, YYNGEE. The CDR3 extends over 16 amino acids. The DNA of the CDR3 is TGTGCCAGCAGCGCCTTCCCTGGGACAAGTCGGTATGGCTACACCTTC. Encoded protein: CASSAFPGTSRYGYTF.

V is TRBV5-4 and J is TRBJ1-4; D possibly corresponds to TRBD1 (5 bases). The V and J ends lost 3 bases and 4 bases respectively, with 19 bases between them. The germline CDR1 and CDR2 sequences are SGHNT and YYREEE (reference sequence). This CDR3 is 17 amino acids long. The chain's CDR3 is CASSWGGGRVYNEKLFF. The CDR3 DNA follows: TGTGCCAGCAGCTGGGGCGGGGGAAGGGTTTATAATGAAAAACTGTTTTTT.

This clone occurred a few times. The V and J genes are TRBV6-1 and TRBJ2-5; TRBD1 is a possible D gene (6 bases). Germline CDR1 is MNHNS and CDR2 is SASEGT. The CDR3 extends over 14 amino acids. Trimming pared 3 bases from V and 2 bases from J, leaving 10 bases between. This CDR3 is CASSDRTEQETQYF. CDR3 in DNA: TGTGCCAGCAGTGACCGGACAGAGCAAGAGACCCAGTACTTC.

J is TRBJ1-1 and V is TRBV6-6; D unclear. V was trimmed by 4 bases and J by 4 bases, leaving 16 bases between them. CDR3 size: 15 residues. Germline CDR1 is MNHNY and CDR2 is SVGAGI (reference sequence). CDR3 in DNA: TGTGCCAGCAGTTTCATGCAGGTGTACGGCACTGAAGCTTTCTTT. This translates into CASSFMQVYGTEAFF.

The rearrangement joins TRBV19 to TRBJ1-2; 9 bases are shared with TRBD1. J gave up 7 bases and V 5 bases, and 5 bases lay outside the gene matches. The CDR3 is made up of 13 amino acids. Germline CDR1 LNHDA, CDR2 SQIVND (reference sequence). This CDR3 is CASSLQTGGGYTF. The CDR3 DNA follows: TGTGCCAGTAGTCTGCAGACAGGGGGTGGCTACACCTTC.

This sequence joins TRBV5-6 and TRBJ2-5; D not resolved. The germline V gene has CDR1 SGHDT and CDR2 YYEEEE. Trimming stripped 5 bases from V and 5 bases from J, with 13 bases between. The CDR3 totals 13 residues. The CDR3, as DNA: TGTGCCAGCAGTTACGCCCGCCGGGAGACCCAGTACTTC. It encodes CASSYARRETQYF.

The chain recombines TRBV14 with TRBJ2-1; 8 nucleotides match TRBD2. Looked up from germline, CDR1 is SGHDN and CDR2 is FVKESK. The CDR3 is made up of 15 amino acids. V lost 2 bases to trimming and J lost 7 bases; unmatched junction nucleotides: 7. This CDR3 reads CASSQHGTSRNEQFF. The CDR3 coding sequence is TGTGCCAGCAGCCAACACGGGACTAGTAGGAATGAGCAGTTCTTC.